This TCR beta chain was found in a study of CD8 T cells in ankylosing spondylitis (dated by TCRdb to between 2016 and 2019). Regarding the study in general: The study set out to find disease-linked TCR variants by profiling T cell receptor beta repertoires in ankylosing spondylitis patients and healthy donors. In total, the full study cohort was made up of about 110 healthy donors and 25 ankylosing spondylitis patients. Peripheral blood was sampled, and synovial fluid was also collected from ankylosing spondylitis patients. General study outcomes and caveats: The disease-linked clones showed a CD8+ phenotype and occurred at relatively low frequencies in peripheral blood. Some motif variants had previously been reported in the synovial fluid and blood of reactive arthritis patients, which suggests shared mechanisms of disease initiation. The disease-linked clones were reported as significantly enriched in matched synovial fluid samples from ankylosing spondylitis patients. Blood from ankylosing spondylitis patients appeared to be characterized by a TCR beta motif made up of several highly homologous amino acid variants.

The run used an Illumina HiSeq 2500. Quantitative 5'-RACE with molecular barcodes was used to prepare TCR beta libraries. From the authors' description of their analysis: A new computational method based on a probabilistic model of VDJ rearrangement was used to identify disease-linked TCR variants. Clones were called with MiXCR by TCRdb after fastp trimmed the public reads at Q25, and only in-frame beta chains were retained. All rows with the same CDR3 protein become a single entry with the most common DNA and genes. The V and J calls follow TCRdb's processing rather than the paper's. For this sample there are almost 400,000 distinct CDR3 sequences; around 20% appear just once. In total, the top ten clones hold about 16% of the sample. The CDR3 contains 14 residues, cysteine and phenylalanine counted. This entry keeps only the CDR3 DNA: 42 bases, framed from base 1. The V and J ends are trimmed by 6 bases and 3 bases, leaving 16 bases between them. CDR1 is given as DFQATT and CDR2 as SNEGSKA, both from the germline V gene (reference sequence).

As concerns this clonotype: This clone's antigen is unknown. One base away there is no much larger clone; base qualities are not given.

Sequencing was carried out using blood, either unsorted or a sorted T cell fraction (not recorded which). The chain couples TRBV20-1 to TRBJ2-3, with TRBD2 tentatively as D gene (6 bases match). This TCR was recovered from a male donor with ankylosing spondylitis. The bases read TGCAGTGCCCAAACTGGGCTAGCGACAGATACGCAGTATTTT. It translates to CSAQTGLATDTQYF.